The 27 T cell receptor beta chains reported below all come from one sample, sequenced in a study of blood T cell repertoires in COVID-19. The protocol was immunoSEQ multiplex PCR, while the TCRdb copy is restricted to in-frame clones and leaves out a portion. The data hold about 300,000 clones, with around 87% observed a single time. Material: peripheral blood. The receptors stem from a man aged 70-80 years with acute or convalescent COVID-19.

V usage is TRBV7-2 and J usage is TRBJ2-5, with 9 positions matching TRBD2. CDR1 and CDR2 (germline): SGHTA, FQGNSA. The CDR3 is made up of 16 amino acids. After removal of 1 base from V and 2 bases from J, the junction contained 5 bases not matched to a gene. The CDR3 DNA sequence: TGTGCCAGCAGCTTAGTAATGCGGGGGGGTCAAGAGACCCAGTACTTC. Amino acids: CASSLVMRGGQETQYF.

The chain has TRBV7-3 and TRBJ2-3, with 15 bases aligning to TRBD2. The ends lost 4 bases at V and 4 bases at J; junction bases unmatched: 0. The CDR3 spans 15 residues. Per germline, CDR1 SGHTA and CDR2 FQGTGA. The CDR3 DNA follows: TGTGCCAGCAGCTGGACTAGCGGGGGGGCAGATACGCAGTATTTT. It yields the protein CASSWTSGGADTQYF.

This clone was seen a few times. This chain uses TRBV6-2 or TRBV6-3 with TRBJ1-6, with 7 bases lining up with TRBD1. This CDR3 spans 13 amino acids. Germline lookup yields CDR1 MNHEY and CDR2 SVGEGT. Germline trimming cut 6 bases from V and 10 bases from J; bases unmatched to any gene: 6. The CDR3 DNA reads TGTGCCAGCAGCAAGCGACAGGGATCACCCCTCCACTTT. Amino acid sequence: CASSKRQGSPLHF.

This chain joins TRBV4-3 and TRBJ2-1; 9 bases are shared with TRBD1. The CDR3 has 17 amino acids. CDR1 LGHNA and CDR2 YSLEER come from the germline V gene. The ends lost 4 bases at V and 0 bases at J; junction bases unmatched: 7. The DNA of the CDR3 is TGCGCCAGCAGCCCGCACAGGGGGCCCCTCTCCTACAATGAGCAGTTCTTC. Amino acids: CASSPHRGPLSYNEQFF.

The V gene is TRBV4-1, the J gene TRBJ1-4; TRBD1 might be the D (5 bases). The CDR3 runs 16 residues. V was cut by 0 bases and J by 7 bases, with 15 bases left in between. The germline gives CDR1 MGHRA, CDR2 YSYEKL. The CDR3 DNA sequence: TGCGCCAGCAGCCAAGATTTCCGGACACCTACTGAAAAACTGTTTTTT. Residues: CASSQDFRTPTEKLFF.

This clone was observed a single time. Its ends do not fully match the called genes, so a read error is possible. As DNA, the CDR3 is TGTGCCAGCAGCAGGACTAGCGGGAGGGCCTACGATGAGCAGTTCTTC. This encodes CASSRTSGRAYDEQFF. This chain joins TRBV9 and TRBJ2-1; 15 nucleotides match TRBD2. CDR1 is SGDLS, CDR2 YYNGEE, per germline. The CDR3 consists of 16 residues. The whole variable domain, remainder taken from reference TRBV9 and TRBJ2-1, is DSGVTQTPKHLITATGQRVTLRCSPRSGDLSVYWYQQSLDQGLQFLIQYYNGEERAKGNILERFSAQQFPDLHSELNLSSLELGDSALYFCASSRTSGRAYDEQFFGPGTRLTVL.

The CDR3 region is CASSLQGNRNTIYF. DNA of the CDR3: TGTGCCAGCTCACTCCAGGGGAACAGAAACACCATATATTTT. The V call is TRBV18, the J call TRBJ1-3, with D maybe TRBD1 (6 bases). The CDR3 spans 14 residues. The V end was cut by 4 bases, the J end by 5 bases, with 12 bases between. Germline V CDR1 and CDR2: KGHSH, LQKENI.

This sequence joins TRBV7-2 and TRBJ1-1; D unresolved. This CDR3 comprises 15 residues. Germline lookup yields CDR1 SGHTA and CDR2 FQGNSA. The germline V and J ends were trimmed by 2 bases and 3 bases, with 13 bases remaining between them. The CDR3, as DNA: TGTGCCAGCAGCTTAATACGCCCGGAGGACACTGAAGCTTTCTTT. It encodes CASSLIRPEDTEAFF.

Written as DNA, the CDR3 is TGTGCCATCAGTGACGAGGACAGGGGGCGTATCGCCGGGGAGCTGTTTTTT. It specifies CAISDEDRGRIAGELFF. This rearrangement joins TRBV10-3 to TRBJ2-2; 11 bases fit TRBD1. The CDR3 is 17 amino acids. The trim removed 3 bases at V and 6 bases at J, leaving 9 bases unmatched. Per germline, CDR1 ENHRY and CDR2 SYGVKD.

This chain connects TRBV18 to TRBJ2-3, with 12 bases identical to TRBD1. With V trimmed by 1 base and J by 6 bases, 5 bases remained unmatched. Per germline, CDR1 KGHSH and CDR2 LQKENI. The CDR3 contains 16 residues. The CDR3 nucleotides are TGTGCCAGCTCACCACTGGGGACAGGGGGCGTCGATACGCAGTATTTT. Its protein product is CASSPLGTGGVDTQYF. The whole variable domain, remainder taken from reference TRBV18 and TRBJ2-3, is NAGVMQNPRHLVRRRGQEARLRCSPMKGHSHVYWYRQLPEEGLKFMVYLQKENIIDESGMPKERFSAEFPKEGPSILRIQQVVRGDSAAYFCASSPLGTGGVDTQYFGPGTRLTVL.

This clone occurred a few times. The V gene is TRBV20-1, the J gene TRBJ1-1, with D perhaps matching TRBD1 (5 bases). The germline CDR1 and CDR2 sequences are DFQATT and SNEGSKA (reference sequence). Trimming removed 6 bases at V and 5 bases at J, with 10 bases between. This CDR3 contains 11 residues. The CDR3 reads CSAGEGTEAFF. The DNA for the CDR3 is TGCAGTGCAGGGGAGGGGACTGAAGCTTTCTTT.

This chain joins TRBV28 and TRBJ1-5; D ambiguous. CDR1 is MDHEN and CDR2 is SYDVKM in the germline V gene. The CDR3 contains 17 residues. The V end lost 6 bases, the J end lost 0 bases, and 18 bases lay between the germline ends. The CDR3 nucleotides are TGTGCCAGCAGCCCGGAAATCAGCAGGCCTAGCAATCAGCCCCAGCATTTT. It encodes CASSPEISRPSNQPQHF. The full variable domain, with the rest looked up from reference TRBV28 and TRBJ1-5, is DVKVTQSSRYLVKRTGEKVFLECVQDMDHENMFWYRQDPGLGLRLIYFSYDVKMKEKGDIPEGYSVSREKKERFSLILESASTNQTSMYLCASSPEISRPSNQPQHFGDGTRLSIL.

This chain joins TRBV29-1 and TRBJ2-5; TRBD1 aligns across 7 bases. The trim removed 6 bases at V and 1 base at J, leaving 11 bases unmatched. The CDR3 consists of 15 residues. Germline assignment: CDR1 SQVTM and CDR2 ANQGSEA. The CDR3 spells CSVNPGQRLQETQYF. The CDR3, as DNA: TGCAGCGTCAATCCGGGACAGAGACTCCAAGAGACCCAGTACTTC. Full variable domain (remainder filled in from reference TRBV29-1 and TRBJ2-5): SAVISQKPSRDICQRGTSLTIQCQVDSQVTMMFWYRQQPGQSLTLIATANQGSEATYESGFVIDKFPISRPNLTFSTLTVSNMSPEDSSIYLCSVNPGQRLQETQYFGPGTRLLVL.

This chain joins TRBV6-1 and TRBJ2-7; 10 bases agree with TRBD1. The germline gives CDR1 MNHNS, CDR2 SASEGT. This CDR3 has 18 residues. The V and J ends lost 2 bases and 2 bases, in that order; junction bases with no gene match: 12. In nucleotides, the CDR3 is TGTGCCAGCAGTGAACGGGACAGGGGATGGCGGGAGGCCTACGAGCAGTACTTC. Protein sequence: CASSERDRGWREAYEQYF.

The chain combines TRBV28 with TRBJ1-1; TRBD1 aligns across 8 bases. CDR3 length: 16 residues. Germline V lookup: CDR1 MDHEN, CDR2 SYDVKM. After removal of 3 bases from V and 1 base from J, the junction contained 7 bases not matched to a gene. CDR3 protein: CASSLQGRGPNTEAFF. The CDR3 DNA follows: TGTGCCAGCAGTTTGCAGGGCAGGGGGCCGAACACTGAAGCTTTCTTT.

The chain carries TRBV6-2 or TRBV6-3 and TRBJ2-5; D uncertain. The V end was cut by 2 bases, the J end by 5 bases, with 9 bases between. There are 13 residues in the CDR3. Germline CDR1 and CDR2: MNHEY and SVGEGT. The CDR3 protein is CASSYNGYETQYF. The CDR3 coding sequence is TGTGCCAGCAGTTACAACGGGTACGAGACCCAGTACTTC.

The chain links TRBV30 to TRBJ1-4; D gene ambiguous. V was clipped by 2 bases and J by 8 bases, with 12 bases between them. CDR1 and CDR2 from the germline V gene are GTSNPN and SVGIG (reference sequence). The CDR3 length is 13 residues. The CDR3 region is CAWSLAAGEKLFF. The DNA of the CDR3 is TGTGCCTGGAGTCTGGCCGCGGGAGAAAAACTGTTTTTT.

The chain recombines TRBV24-1 with TRBJ1-1, with unresolved D. Trimming pared 4 bases from V and 3 bases from J, leaving 8 bases between. Germline V lookup: CDR1 KGHDR, CDR2 SFDVKD. The length of the CDR3 is 13 residues. This chain's CDR3 is CATSDGGDTEAFF. In DNA, the CDR3 is TGTGCCACCAGTGACGGCGGAGACACTGAAGCTTTCTTT.

This clone was observed a handful of times. This chain connects TRBV7-8 to TRBJ2-5; perhaps TRBD2 as D (5 bases). Trimming cost V 8 bases and J 6 bases, with 22 bases left between them. The germline CDR1 and CDR2 sequences are SGHVS and FQNEAQ. The CDR3 covers 15 residues. CDR3 region: CASSGGRAAGKTQYF. The CDR3 DNA sequence: TGTGCCAGCTCCGGAGGCCGAGCGGCAGGAAAGACCCAGTACTTC.

This clone was observed a single time. The chain joins TRBV27 to TRBJ2-7; a weak D match, TRBD1 (6 bases). The germline V and J ends were trimmed by 0 bases and 0 bases, with 12 bases remaining between them. The germline gives CDR1 MNHEY, CDR2 SMNVEV (reference sequence). CDR3 length: 16 residues. CDR3 nucleotide sequence: TGTGCCAGCAGTTTATCGGGCCAGGGGCCCTCCTACGAGCAGTACTTC. This gives the protein CASSLSGQGPSYEQYF.

V and J are TRBV5-1 and TRBJ2-7; a weak D match, TRBD1 (5 bases). CDR3 length: 13 amino acids. V dropped 4 bases and J dropped 2 bases, with 10 bases sitting between them. CDR1 is SGHRS and CDR2 is YFSETQ in the germline V gene. CDR3 sequence reads: CASSPGRAYEQYF. The CDR3 region has the DNA TGCGCCAGCAGCCCGGGCAGGGCCTACGAGCAGTACTTC.

The rearrangement uses TRBV5-6 and TRBJ2-2; the D gene is possibly TRBD2 (6 bases). The CDR3 runs to 14 residues. V lost 1 base to trimming and J lost 4 bases, with 8 bases between them. Germline CDR1 is SGHDT and CDR2 is YYEEEE. The CDR3 loop reads CASSLRRGTGELFF. DNA of the CDR3: TGTGCCAGCAGCTTGAGGCGGGGCACCGGGGAGCTGTTTTTT.

This chain links TRBV7-2 with TRBJ1-6; D not certain. The CDR3 covers 17 residues. Per germline, CDR1 SGHTA and CDR2 FQGNSA. Trimming took off 5 bases at V and 7 bases at J, with 21 bases between the two ends. The CDR3 region is CASSLLAGSRVNSPLHF. CDR3 nucleotides: TGTGCCAGCAGCCTGCTAGCGGGCAGTAGGGTCAATTCACCCCTCCACTTT.

This clone appeared once. The CDR3 DNA sequence: TGTGCCAGCAGTCCCAAAGCCCGGGATCCATATGAGCAGTTCTTC. This translates into CASSPKARDPYEQFF. The V and J genes are TRBV7-8 and TRBJ2-1; TRBD2 might be the D (5 bases). This CDR3 region has 15 residues. Between the trimmed V and J ends, which lost 6 bases and 8 bases, there was a span of 20 bases. Germline CDR1 and CDR2: SGHVS and FQNEAQ.

The genes are TRBV24-1 and TRBJ2-5; 10 bases are shared with TRBD1. V was clipped by 7 bases and J by 5 bases; unmatched bases: 6. This CDR3 contains 14 residues. Germline V CDR1 and CDR2: KGHDR, SFDVKD. CDR3 sequence reads: CATRQTGGGETQYF. In DNA form, the CDR3 reads TGTGCCACCAGACAGACAGGGGGCGGGGAGACCCAGTACTTC.

This chain uses TRBV3-1 (or the pseudogene TRBV3-2) with TRBJ2-1, with 9 bases fitting TRBD2. The germline V gene encodes CDR1 LGHDT and CDR2 YNNKEL (reference sequence). J gave up 3 bases and V 4 bases, and 4 bases lay outside the gene matches. CDR3 length equals 15 residues. CDR3 in amino acids: CASSRLAGHYNEQFF. The CDR3, as DNA: TGTGCCAGCAGCCGCCTAGCGGGACACTACAATGAGCAGTTCTTC.

This chain connects TRBV4-3 to TRBJ1-2; possible D gene TRBD1, 6 bases. The germline V gene encodes CDR1 LGHNA and CDR2 YSLEER. The CDR3 consists of 16 residues. Trimming left V 1 base short and J 6 bases short, with 18 bases between. This chain's CDR3 is CASSQVYGQGRDGYTF. The CDR3 coding sequence is TGCGCCAGCAGCCAAGTTTATGGGCAGGGGAGAGATGGCTACACCTTC.